Listed here are 18 T cell receptor beta chains from one sample, sequenced in a study of breast tumors, draining lymph nodes, adjacent tissues (TCRdb year 2016). The lymph node samples were taken from the axillary draining lymph nodes of breast cancer patients. Library preparation was by multiplex PCR. Sequencer: Illumina HiSeq 2000. The public reads were quality trimmed at Q25 with fastp and then assembled into clones with MiXCR by TCRdb, keeping productive beta chains. All rows with the same CDR3 protein become a single entry with the most common DNA and genes. The sample profile shows fewer than 200,000 distinct CDR3 sequences; 30% to 35% of them were found once. The top ten constitute roughly 4.5% of the sample. Sequences were obtained from axillary lymph node tissue. The receptor set was obtained from a female donor with breast cancer. Some clones in this sample may be carry-over from other donors' samples.

Turning to this clonotype: This likely comes from a read error, as the CDR3 has no conserved phenylalanine or tryptophan at its end. The rearrangement uses TRBV12-5 and TRBJ2-7; no definite D call. The CDR3 is 14 amino acids. The V gene's germline CDR1 is LGHNT and CDR2 FRNRAP. CDR3 bases: TGCGCCAGCAGTGACCGATCAGCGACCTACGAGCAGTACCTC. Translated, it gives CASSDRSATYEQYL.

This clonotype was seen many times. CDR3 amino acids: CAISESKSYGGGTDTQYF. As DNA, the CDR3 is TGTGCCATCAGTGAGTCGAAAAGTTATGGCGGGGGCACAGATACGCAGTATTTT. The V gene is TRBV10-3, the J gene TRBJ2-3; weak D call: TRBD2 (6 bases). There are 18 residues in the CDR3. The V and J ends lost 0 bases and 1 base respectively, with 17 bases between them. Per the germline V gene, CDR1 is ENHRY and CDR2 is SYGVKD.

This clonotype was counted at least ten times. The chain has TRBV2 and TRBJ1-5, with TRBD1 matching over 7 bases. The length of the CDR3 is 14 residues. J lost 1 base, V lost 7 bases, and 4 bases had no gene match. The V gene's germline CDR1 is SNHLY and CDR2 FYNNEI. In DNA, the CDR3 is TGTGCCAGCAACCTACAGGGGAGCAATCAGCCCCAGCATTTT. Residues: CASNLQGSNQPQHF.

This clonotype was counted at least ten times. The V gene is TRBV10-3, the J gene TRBJ1-2; D not certain. Germline-derived CDR1 and CDR2 are ENHRY and SYGVKD. V shed 2 bases and J shed 8 bases, with 9 bases lying between them. The CDR3 sequence is 12 residues long. Here the CDR3 reads CAISERRGGYTF. The CDR3 region has the DNA TGTGCCATCAGTGAGCGACGAGGAGGCTACACCTTC.

At least ten counts were recorded for this clonotype. The gene calls are TRBV6-5 and TRBJ2-3; no reliable D call. The CDR3 extends over 15 amino acids. The germline V gene encodes CDR1 MNHEY and CDR2 SVGAGI. Trimming removed 0 bases at V and 6 bases at J, with 13 bases between. The CDR3: CASSYSVPRLDTQYF. DNA for the CDR3: TGTGCCAGCAGTTACTCTGTACCGCGGTTGGATACGCAGTATTTT.

The chain recombines TRBV2 with TRBJ2-5; 7 nucleotides align to TRBD2. The CDR3 totals 14 residues. J gave up 1 base and V 10 bases, and 9 bases lay outside the gene matches. The germline CDR1 and CDR2 sequences are SNHLY and FYNNEI. CDR3 in amino acids: CAIGLGVVQETQYF. In DNA form, the CDR3 reads TGTGCCATAGGACTAGGGGTGGTCCAAGAGACCCAGTACTTC.

Concerning this clonotype itself: The junction shows a germline mismatch at one end, possibly a read error. The V and J genes are TRBV11-3 and TRBJ1-2; D perhaps matches TRBD1 (5 bases). The CDR3 covers 13 residues. Germline CDR1 reads SGHNT; CDR2 reads YENEEA. The CDR3 sequence: CASSHSAQWGCTF. The CDR3 DNA reads as TGTGCCAGCAGCCACTCAGCCCAGTGGGGCTGCACCTTC.

This chain links TRBV10-1 with TRBJ2-2; 11 bases agree with TRBD2. Germline CDR1 reads WNHNN; CDR2 reads SYGVQD (reference sequence). The CDR3 runs 16 residues. The trim removed 4 bases at V and 8 bases at J, leaving 9 bases unmatched. DNA of the CDR3: TGCGCCAGCAGTGCCAAATTTAGCGGGGGGGCAGGGGAGCTGTTTTTT. Translating gives CASSAKFSGGAGELFF.

This clonotype was found many times. V usage is TRBV30 and J usage is TRBJ1-5, with D possibly TRBD1 on 6 matching bases. Germline CDR1 and CDR2: GTSNPN and SVGIG (reference sequence). The CDR3 extends over 15 amino acids. V was pared by 0 bases and J by 7 bases, with 16 bases between. This chain's CDR3 is CAWSVLAGVGQPQHF. The CDR3 nucleotides are TGTGCCTGGAGTGTACTGGCAGGGGTTGGGCAGCCCCAGCATTTT.

This clonotype has at least ten counts. The chain combines TRBV5-1 with TRBJ1-1, with unresolved D. The CDR3 has 14 residues. The germline V and J ends were trimmed by 0 bases and 4 bases, with 10 bases remaining between them. Per germline, CDR1 SGHRS and CDR2 YFSETQ. The chain's CDR3 is CASSLGHTFTEAFF. The CDR3 nucleotides read TGCGCCAGCAGCTTGGGACATACATTCACTGAAGCTTTCTTT.

Points on this clonotype: The CDR3 carries no conserved terminal phenylalanine or tryptophan, so it likely arises from a read error. The rearrangement links TRBV7-2 to TRBJ2-5, with 7 bases fitting TRBD2. The CDR3 contains 14 residues. V lost 4 bases to trimming and J lost 7 bases; unmatched junction nucleotides: 9. Germline CDR1 reads SGHTA; CDR2 reads FQGNSA. In DNA, the CDR3 is TGTGCCAGCAGCTCCACGGGGGGTAGCGGGACCCAGTACCTC. This gives the protein CASSSTGGSGTQYL.

This clonotype was found many times. The chain employs TRBV7-6 and TRBJ2-1; 13 nucleotides align to TRBD2. This CDR3 comprises 16 residues. V lost 5 bases to trimming and J lost 12 bases; unmatched junction nucleotides: 13. Germline CDR1 and CDR2: SGHVS and FNYEAQ. This chain's CDR3 is CASSPRTSGGQAAQFF. The DNA for the CDR3 is TGTGCCAGCAGCCCTAGGACTAGCGGGGGCCAAGCGGCGCAGTTCTTC. Full variable domain (missing parts from reference TRBV7-6 and TRBJ2-1): GAGVSQSPRYKVTKRGQDVALRCDPISGHVSLYWYRQALGQGPEFLTYFNYEAQQDKSGLPNDRFSAERPEGSISTLTIQRTEQRDSAMYRCASSPRTSGGQAAQFFGPGTRLTVL.

As for this clonotype: One end of the junction does not line up with germline, which may come from a read error. This sequence joins TRBV7-9 and TRBJ2-1; possibly TRBD2 for D (7 bases). The germline CDR1 and CDR2 sequences are SEHNR and FQNEAQ (reference sequence). CDR3 length equals 14 residues. The CDR3 DNA reads as TGTGCCGGCAGCTTAGGGGGGGCCTACAATGAGCAGTTCTTC. Its protein product is CAGSLGGAYNEQFF.

At least ten counts were recorded for this clonotype. V is TRBV20-1 and J is TRBJ1-4; D is unresolved. Germline CDR1 DFQATT, CDR2 SNEGSKA (reference sequence). Trimming stripped 4 bases from V and 0 bases from J, with 9 bases between. The CDR3 length is 14 residues. The CDR3 coding sequence is TGCAGTGCTAAAGACGGGACAACTAATGAAAAACTGTTTTTT. Translation: CSAKDGTTNEKLFF.

The table lists this clonotype with many counts. This sequence joins TRBV20-1 and TRBJ2-1, with 8 bases fitting TRBD2. V trimming: 4 bases; J trimming: 6 bases; junction bases outside the gene matches: 8. CDR1 is DFQATT and CDR2 is SNEGSKA in the germline V gene (reference sequence). The CDR3 contains 14 residues. CDR3 protein: CSAISLRGVNEQFF. The CDR3 region has the DNA TGCAGTGCTATTTCTTTGCGGGGGGTCAATGAGCAGTTCTTC.

This clonotype was seen a few times. A read error may explain this, as a much larger clone is one base away. The V call is TRBV20-1, the J call TRBJ2-1; TRBD2 aligns across 9 bases. The CDR3 covers 14 residues. Germline V gene sequence: CDR1 DFQATT, CDR2 SNEGSKA (reference sequence). In nucleotides, the CDR3 is TGCAGTGCTAGAGGTAGCGGGAGTTACACTGAGCAGTTCTTC. It translates to CSARGSGSYTEQFF.

This clonotype was picked up many times. This chain uses TRBV24-1 with TRBJ2-3; 8 bases line up with TRBD2. This CDR3 is 18 amino acids long. Trimming took 5 bases from V and 2 from J; bases not matched to a gene: 14. The V gene's germline CDR1 is KGHDR and CDR2 SFDVKD. This chain's CDR3 is CATSAPQGTSGYTDTQYF. The CDR3 DNA reads as TGTGCCACCAGTGCCCCGCAGGGCACTAGCGGCTACACAGATACGCAGTATTTT.

This clonotype appeared a single time. This may be a read error: a much more frequent sequence differs by one nucleotide. The missing conserved phenylalanine or tryptophan at the end of this CDR3 makes a read error likely. This rearrangement joins TRBV11-3 to TRBJ2-2; the match to TRBD1 covers 7 bases. Unmatched junction bases numbered 12, after V lost 4 bases and J lost 7 bases. The CDR3 contains 16 residues. Germline lookup yields CDR1 SGHNT and CDR2 YENEEA. CDR3 DNA: TGTGCCAGCAGCTCGTACAGGGGCCCCAAGGTCGGGGAGCTGTTTCTT. Protein: CASSSYRGPKVGELFL.